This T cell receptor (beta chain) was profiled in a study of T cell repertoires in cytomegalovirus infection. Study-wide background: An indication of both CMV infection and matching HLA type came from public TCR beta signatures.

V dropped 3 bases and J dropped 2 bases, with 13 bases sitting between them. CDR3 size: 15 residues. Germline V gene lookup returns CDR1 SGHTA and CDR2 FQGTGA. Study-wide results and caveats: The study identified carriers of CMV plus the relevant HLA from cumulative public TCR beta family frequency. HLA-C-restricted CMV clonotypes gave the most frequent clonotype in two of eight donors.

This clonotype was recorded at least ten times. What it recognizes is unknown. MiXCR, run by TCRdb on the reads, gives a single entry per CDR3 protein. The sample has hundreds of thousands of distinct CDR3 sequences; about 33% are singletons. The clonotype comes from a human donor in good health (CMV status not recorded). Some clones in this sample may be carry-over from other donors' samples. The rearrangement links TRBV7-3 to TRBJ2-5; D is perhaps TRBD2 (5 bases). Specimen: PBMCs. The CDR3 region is CASSFGVGGQETQYF. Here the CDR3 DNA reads TGTGCCAGCAGCTTCGGCGTCGGAGGTCAAGAGACCCAGTACTTC.